The rows below give T cell receptor beta chains drawn from one sample of a study of technical replicates of blood from a few donors. The table came from immunoSEQ multiplex PCR; TCRdb's copy has only in-frame clones and leaves some out. The table shows more than 60,000 clones, with 85% to 95% occurring only once. Input material: T cells isolated from PBMCs. The receptors here all came from a human donor in good health. Each CDR3 is given with its conserved first and last residue. A D gene is named only where the DNA matches it firmly. Some rows have no size entry. The others give once, few or many, or a class for an expanded clone.

>TRBJ2-7|.|TRBV15|.
CATSRGQFSYEQYF
TGTGCCACCAGCAGAGGACAGTTCTCCTACGAGCAGTACTTC
>TRBJ2-2|.|TRBV5-4|TRBD1
CASSVRQGGTGELFF
TGTGCCAGCAGCGTGAGACAGGGCGGCACCGGGGAGCTGTTTTTT
>TRBJ2-5|.|TRBV28|TRBD1
CASSADRAIIETQYF
TGTGCCAGCAGTGCCGACAGGGCCATCATAGAGACCCAGTACTTC
>TRBJ1-2|.|TRBV30|.
CAWSGTDYGYTF
TGTGCCTGGAGTGGGACAGACTATGGCTACACCTTC
>TRBJ2-7|.|TRBV28|.
CASSFLGRGYEQYF
TGTGCCAGCAGTTTTCTTGGCAGGGGCTACGAGCAGTACTTC
>TRBJ2-1|.|TRBV2|TRBD1
CASRAWTGLGNEQFF
TGTGCCAGCAGGGCTTGGACAGGGCTAGGGAATGAGCAGTTCTTC
>TRBJ2-7|.|TRBV11-2|.
CASSLGNYLSSYEQYF
TGTGCCAGCAGCTTAGGAAACTACCTGAGCTCCTACGAGCAGTACTTC
>TRBJ2-7|.|TRBV6-5|TRBD1
CASSRTGVEQYF
TGTGCCAGCAGTCGCACAGGGGTCGAGCAGTACTTC
>TRBJ1-5|.|TRBV18|TRBD1
CASSQRTGGDQPQHF
TGTGCCAGCTCACAACGGACAGGGGGTGATCAGCCCCAGCATTTT
>TRBJ2-5|.|TRBV19|.
CASSDSRKETQYF
TGTGCCAGTAGTGACAGTCGAAAAGAGACCCAGTACTTC
>TRBJ2-1|.|TRBV30|.
CAWSDRNEQFF
TGTGCCTGGAGTGACAGGAATGAGCAGTTCTTC
>TRBJ2-1|.|TRBV11-3|TRBD1
CASSWTGYNEQFF
TGTGCCAGCAGCTGGACAGGCTACAATGAGCAGTTCTTC
>TRBJ2-5|.|TRBV5-1|.
CASSTRYQETQYF
TGCGCCAGCAGCACCAGGTACCAAGAGACCCAGTACTTC
>TRBJ2-1|.|TRBV27|.
CASSTLATEQFF
TGTGCCAGCAGTACCCTAGCAACTGAGCAGTTCTTC
>TRBJ1-4|.|TRBV11-2|TRBD1
CASSFFGQGSNEKLFF
TGTGCCAGCAGCTTCTTCGGACAGGGCAGTAATGAAAAACTGTTTTTT
>TRBJ1-1|.|TRBV7-9|.
CASSSRQEAFF
TGTGCCAGCAGTTCAAGACAGGAAGCTTTCTTT
>TRBJ2-1|.|TRBV6-1|TRBD1
CASSDGQGFNNEQFF
TGTGCCAGCAGTGATGGACAGGGGTTCAACAATGAGCAGTTCTTC
>TRBJ2-1|.|TRBV6-5|TRBD2
CASSYSRAGEQFF
TGTGCCAGCAGTTACTCGAGGGCGGGAGAACAGTTCTTC
>TRBJ1-2|.|TRBV2|.
CASSEQALNYGYTF
TGTGCCAGCAGCGAACAGGCCCTAAACTATGGCTACACCTTC
>TRBJ2-1|once|TRBV2|.
CASSLGGNEQFF
TGTGCCAGCAGTCTTGGGGGGAATGAGCAGTTCTTC
>TRBJ1-5|.|TRBV30|TRBD1
CAWEQGQGQPQHF
TGTGCCTGGGAACAGGGGCAGGGTCAGCCCCAGCATTTT
>TRBJ2-7|.|TRBV30|TRBD2
CAWGLAGPYEQYF
TGTGCCTGGGGACTAGCGGGACCCTACGAGCAGTACTTC
>TRBJ2-7|.|TRBV5-6|.
CASSLTGSREQYF
TGTGCCAGCAGCTTGACAGGGTCTCGGGAGCAGTACTTC
>TRBJ2-7|.|TRBV5-1|.
CASSLERTVDVTAEQYF
TGCGCCAGCAGCTTGGAGAGGACAGTCGACGTAACAGCCGAGCAGTACTTC
>TRBJ2-1|once|TRBV30|TRBD2
CAWSVRLAGGNEQFF
TGTGCCTGGAGTGTACGCCTAGCGGGAGGGAATGAGCAGTTCTTC
>TRBJ2-7|.|TRBV10-2|TRBD2
CASSESLAAAYEQYF
TGCGCCAGCAGTGAGAGTCTAGCGGCTGCCTACGAGCAGTACTTC
>TRBJ1-1|.|TRBV28|TRBD1
CASRPPGQGARTEAFF
TGTGCCAGCAGGCCACCGGGACAGGGGGCGCGGACTGAAGCTTTCTTT
>TRBJ2-6|once|TRBV5-1|TRBD1
CASSRDRGPGANVLTF
TGCGCCAGCAGCCGGGACAGGGGGCCTGGGGCCAACGTCCTGACTTTC
>TRBJ2-5|.|TRBV5-4|TRBD2
CASSRSGRVLQETQYF
TGTGCCAGCAGTCGCAGCGGGAGGGTGCTCCAAGAGACCCAGTACTTC
>TRBJ2-1|.|TRBV6-5|.
CASKGSGGGYNEQFF
TGTGCCAGCAAAGGGTCCGGGGGAGGTTACAATGAGCAGTTCTTC
>TRBJ1-2|.|TRBV28|.
CASRTSGDYGYTF
TGTGCCAGCAGAACAAGCGGAGACTATGGCTACACCTTC
>TRBJ2-2|.|TRBV7-9|.
CASGPRGRSNTGELFF
TGTGCCAGCGGTCCAAGAGGGCGGAGTAACACCGGGGAGCTGTTTTTT
>TRBJ1-5|.|TRBV25-1|.
CASSESTVHNQPQHF
TGTGCCAGCAGTGAAAGTACGGTCCACAATCAGCCCCAGCATTTT
>TRBJ2-7|once|TRBV29-1|.
CSVETGTPTYEQYF
TGCAGCGTAGAAACCGGGACACCTACCTACGAGCAGTACTTC
>TRBJ1-1|.|TRBV5-1|.
CASSLDEGSNTEAFF
TGCGCCAGCAGCTTGGATGAGGGCTCGAACACTGAAGCTTTCTTT
>TRBJ2-1|.|TRBV6-4|TRBD1
CASSRQDRVNEQFF
TGTGCCAGCAGCCGCCAGGACAGGGTCAATGAGCAGTTCTTC
>TRBJ1-4|.|TRBV6-5|.
CASSYQEGIEKLFF
TGTGCCAGCAGTTACCAGGAGGGGATCGAAAAACTGTTTTTT
>TRBJ1-1|.|TRBV6-4|TRBD1
CASSQEEGQGAFF
TGTGCCAGCAGTCAGGAAGAGGGACAGGGAGCTTTCTTT
>TRBJ2-3|once|TRBV30|TRBD2
CAWREGPDTQYF
TGTGCCTGGCGGGAGGGCCCAGATACGCAGTATTTT
>TRBJ1-2|.|TRBV7-2|TRBD1
CASSGPGQIYGYTF
TGTGCCAGCAGCGGACCGGGACAGATCTATGGCTACACCTTC
>TRBJ2-2|.|TRBV6-5|.
CASTKTGPNTGELFF
TGTGCCAGCACCAAGACAGGCCCGAACACCGGGGAGCTGTTTTTT
>TRBJ1-5|.|TRBV30|.
CAWSVLGGAQHF
TGTGCCTGGAGTGTGTTAGGGGGAGCCCAGCATTTT
>TRBJ2-2|.|TRBV19|.
CASSIPGSNTGELFF
TGTGCCAGTAGTATCCCGGGATCGAACACCGGGGAGCTGTTTTTT
>TRBJ2-3|.|TRBV7-2|.
CASSSGPGREDTQYF
TGTGCCAGTAGTTCGGGACCCGGGCGGGAAGATACGCAGTATTTT
>TRBJ1-4|.|TRBV5-5|.
CASSLDWGGSNEKLFF
TGTGCCAGCAGCTTGGACTGGGGAGGGTCTAATGAAAAACTGTTTTTT